These 18 T cell receptor beta chains originate from one sample sequenced in a study of OX40 agonist ivuxolimab in advanced cancers. Sequenced by immunoSEQ multiplex PCR; TCRdb stores in-frame clones only, minus some. The table includes more than 80,000 clones, 90% detected once. The sample was CD4+ or CD8+ T cells sorted from blood, taken in a trial of the OX40 agonist ivuxolimab. The receptors shown here come from an adult with an advanced solid tumor such as melanoma, head and neck, liver or kidney cancer.

In DNA form, the CDR3 reads TGTGCCATTCAAGCGAACTATGGCTACACCTTC. It is translated as CAIQANYGYTF. The chain links TRBV6-5 to TRBJ1-2; D gene unclear. Trimming cost V 10 bases and J 2 bases, with 8 bases left between them. Germline CDR1 is MNHEY and CDR2 is SVGAGI. CDR3 length: 11 residues.

This chain uses TRBV7-9 with TRBJ2-3; the match to TRBD2 covers 8 bases. Looked up from germline, CDR1 is SEHNR and CDR2 is FQNEAQ (reference sequence). Germline trimming cut 3 bases from V and 4 bases from J; bases unmatched to any gene: 6. This CDR3 contains 15 residues. The CDR3 sequence is CASSFGLAGADTQYF. CDR3 nucleotide sequence: TGTGCCAGCAGCTTCGGACTAGCCGGCGCAGATACGCAGTATTTT.

This rearrangement joins TRBV25-1 to TRBJ1-2; TRBD1 matches 9 bases. This CDR3 has 17 residues. The ends lost 1 base at V and 3 bases at J; junction bases unmatched: 9. Germline lookup yields CDR1 MGHDK and CDR2 SYGVNS. In nucleotides, the CDR3 is TGTGCCAGCAGTGAATTCCGCCGGGACAGGGAAGACTATGGCTACACCTTC. Amino acid sequence: CASSEFRRDREDYGYTF.

The chain employs TRBV5-1 and TRBJ1-5; TRBD1 is a possible D gene (6 bases). Germline CDR1 reads SGHRS; CDR2 reads YFSETQ. The CDR3 extends over 17 amino acids. V shed 4 bases and J shed 4 bases, with 21 bases lying between them. CDR3 DNA: TGCGCCAGCAGCCCGGCGGGGGGGCAGGGTGGTAATCAGCCCCAGCATTTT. Translated: CASSPAGGQGGNQPQHF.

The rearrangement uses TRBV7-2 and TRBJ1-4; TRBD1 might be the D (5 bases). V shed 5 bases and J shed 8 bases, with 15 bases lying between them. This CDR3 has 14 amino acids. Looked up from germline, CDR1 is SGHTA and CDR2 is FQGNSA. CDR3 region: CASSTGLPGEKLFF. The CDR3 region has the DNA TGTGCCAGCAGCACGGGCCTCCCAGGGGAAAAACTGTTTTTT.

This rearrangement joins TRBV6-6 to TRBJ2-1; TRBD1 matches 11 bases. This CDR3 contains 15 residues. Trimming at V came to 5 bases and at J to 6 bases, leaving 6 bases not matched to a gene. Per the germline V gene, CDR1 is MNHNY and CDR2 is SVGAGI (reference sequence). The CDR3: CASSQRTGGGNEQFF. The CDR3 nucleotides read TGTGCCAGCAGTCAACGGACAGGGGGCGGCAATGAGCAGTTCTTC.

The chain couples TRBV29-1 to TRBJ2-1; unclear D gene. The germline V gene encodes CDR1 SQVTM and CDR2 ANQGSEA. The CDR3 length is 11 residues. V lost 4 bases to trimming and J lost 6 bases, with 7 bases between them. This chain's CDR3 is CSVAVLNEQFF. The CDR3 DNA reads as TGCAGCGTTGCTGTTCTCAATGAGCAGTTCTTC.

The rearrangement joins TRBV30 to TRBJ1-5, with D perhaps TRBD1 (5 bases). V was shortened by 3 bases and J by 7 bases, with 13 bases between the two germline ends. Germline V CDR1 and CDR2: GTSNPN, SVGIG (reference sequence). The CDR3 has 13 residues. The CDR3 nucleotides are TGTGCCTGGAGCCAAGGAGGGGCCCAGCCCCAGCATTTT. It encodes CAWSQGGAQPQHF.

The chain couples TRBV4-3 to TRBJ2-5, with TRBD1 as a possible D gene (5 bases). CDR3 length: 13 residues. Germline V gene data show CDR1 as LGHNA and CDR2 as YSLEER. The V and J ends lost 1 base and 5 bases respectively, with 8 bases between them. The CDR3 sequence: CASSQVSGETQYF. As DNA, the CDR3 is TGCGCCAGCAGCCAAGTGTCAGGGGAGACCCAGTACTTC.

This chain joins TRBV7-2 and TRBJ2-3; no reliable D call. The CDR3 spans 14 residues. Germline V CDR1 and CDR2: SGHTA, FQGNSA. Trimming removed 0 bases from V and 7 bases from J, with 11 bases in between. The CDR3 bases are TGTGCCAGCAGCTTAGCAGGGTGGGGAAATACGCAGTATTTT. Translating gives CASSLAGWGNTQYF.

The CDR3 loop reads CASTRTSGTYEQYF. In DNA form, the CDR3 reads TGTGCCAGCACCCGGACTAGCGGCACCTACGAGCAGTACTTC. The chain employs TRBV6-5 and TRBJ2-7; 10 bases are a match to TRBD2. V shed 7 bases and J 2 bases; nucleotides not matched to a gene: 5. Germline V gene data show CDR1 as MNHEY and CDR2 as SVGAGI. The CDR3 runs 14 residues.

The CDR3 bases are TGTGCCAGCAGTTCGAGAGCCGGGACGGTCTCCTACGAGCAGTACTTC. Translated: CASSSRAGTVSYEQYF. V and J are TRBV6-5 and TRBJ2-7, with D perhaps given as TRBD1 or TRBD2 (5 bases each). CDR3 length: 16 residues. Germline lookup yields CDR1 MNHEY and CDR2 SVGAGI. Trimming took 4 bases from V and 0 from J, leaving 16 bases between them.

This sequence joins TRBV7-8 and TRBJ2-2; 9 nucleotides align to TRBD2. CDR3 length equals 16 residues. Germline loops: CDR1 SGHVS, CDR2 FQNEAQ. V lost 1 base, J lost 4 bases, and 4 bases stayed unmatched. CDR3 residues: CASSLDQRGVTGELFF. The CDR3, as DNA: TGTGCCAGCAGCTTAGACCAGCGGGGGGTCACCGGGGAGCTGTTTTTT.

This clone was observed a single time. This sequence joins TRBV5-1 and TRBJ1-3, with D possibly TRBD1 on 5 matching bases. The CDR3 is made up of 16 amino acids. V gave up 1 base and J gave up 2 bases, with 13 bases separating them. Germline values: CDR1 SGHRS, CDR2 YFSETQ. The CDR3 protein is CASSLSDEGAGNTIYF. In DNA form, the CDR3 reads TGCGCCAGCAGCTTGTCGGATGAAGGGGCTGGAAACACCATATATTTT.

This sequence joins TRBV7-2 and TRBJ1-3; unclear D gene. CDR1 and CDR2 from the germline V gene are SGHTA and FQGNSA. V lost 1 base, J lost 8 bases, and 15 bases lay in between. This CDR3 is 15 amino acids long. As DNA, the CDR3 is TGTGCCAGCAGCTTAGAAGCGGAGGCGAGGCACACCATATATTTT. Protein sequence: CASSLEAEARHTIYF.

The CDR3 DNA follows: TGTGCCAGCAGTTTAAGTGAGACCCAGTACTTC. Translated: CASSLSETQYF. This sequence joins TRBV28 and TRBJ2-5; D ambiguous. Germline CDR1 MDHEN, CDR2 SYDVKM. V was clipped by 2 bases and J by 5 bases, with 3 bases between them. This CDR3 spans 11 amino acids.

This chain links TRBV19 with TRBJ2-1; D may be TRBD1 (6 bases). CDR1 is LNHDA, CDR2 SQIVND, per germline (reference sequence). The CDR3 runs to 14 residues. V was shortened by 5 bases and J by 4 bases, with 12 bases between the two germline ends. In DNA form, the CDR3 reads TGTGCCAGTAGTGGAGGACAGAATTACAATGAGCAGTTCTTC. Protein: CASSGGQNYNEQFF.

The chain couples TRBV5-4 to TRBJ1-6; D perhaps matches TRBD1 (5 bases). The V end lost 1 base, the J end lost 5 bases, and 10 bases lay between the germline ends. In germline, CDR1 is SGHNT, CDR2 YYREEE (reference sequence). This CDR3 comprises 15 residues. CDR3 loop: CASSLLGVNNSPLHF. CDR3 DNA sequence: TGTGCCAGCAGCTTGCTGGGGGTGAATAATTCACCCCTCCACTTT.